This T cell receptor beta chain was identified during a study of blood T cell repertoires in COVID-19. Study summary: COVID-19 samples, acute and convalescent, were from the United States, Italy and Spain.

With 3 bases removed from V and 13 bases from J, the gap between germline ends came to 2 bases. The CDR3 runs 8 residues. The germline gives CDR1 SNHLY, CDR2 FYNNEI. In the authors' workflow: Estimates of nucleated cell counts were drawn from the amplification of reference gene primers. Some clones are missing from TCRdb's copy, which holds only in-frame ones; the method was immunoSEQ multiplex PCR. The D gene and trimming were derived from the DNA, and the V and J assignments and clone size from that table. The data contain about 100,000 clones, almost 80% of them singletons. The chain has TRBV2 and TRBJ2-3; D gene unclear. This clonotype was obtained from a woman in her 70s with acute or convalescent COVID-19. Sequencing was done on a sample of peripheral blood. The CDR3 bases are TGTGCCAGCAGTGACGAGTATTTT. Translated: CASSDEYF.